This TCR beta chain was observed in a study of blood T cell repertoires in COVID-19. At the level of the study: Some COVID-19 samples were acute and others convalescent; all came from the United States, Italy and Spain. PBMCs, B-cell-depleted T cells, or T cells were the source of the cDNA or gDNA that made up the material.

Study processing details: The assay estimated nucleated cells by amplifying reference gene primers. Method: immunoSEQ multiplex PCR; TCRdb's copy keeps in-frame clones and lacks some. That table furnishes V, J and clone size, whereas the DNA furnished D and trimming. The sample records some 100,000 clones, more than 75% being singletons. CDR3 length: 15 amino acids. V lost 4 bases and J 9 bases, leaving 22 bases between the germline ends. Germline values: CDR1 SGHDT, CDR2 YYEEEE. Sequencing was carried out using peripheral blood. This TCR was sampled from a human donor in a cohort sampled during active COVID-19. This rearrangement joins TRBV5-6 to TRBJ2-5; possibly TRBD1 for D (5 bases). CDR3 amino acids: CASSADVSAQGAQYF. The DNA for the CDR3 is TGTGCCAGCAGCGCCGACGTCTCCGCCCAAGGGGCCCAGTACTTC.